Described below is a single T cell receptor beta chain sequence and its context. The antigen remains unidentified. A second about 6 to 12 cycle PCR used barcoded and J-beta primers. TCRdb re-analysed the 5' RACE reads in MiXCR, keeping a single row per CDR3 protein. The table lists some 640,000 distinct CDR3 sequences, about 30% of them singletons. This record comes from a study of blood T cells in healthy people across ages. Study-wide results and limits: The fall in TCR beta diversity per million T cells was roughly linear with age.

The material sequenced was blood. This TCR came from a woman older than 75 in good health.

The CDR3 coding sequence is TGCGCCAGCAGCGACATGGGAGCAGGTCCTAACTATGGCTACACCTTC. This sequence encodes CASSDMGAGPNYGYTF. V gene TRBV5-1 combines with J gene TRBJ1-2; D unclear. CDR3 length: 16 amino acids. Germline-derived CDR1 and CDR2 are SGHRS and YFSETQ. V was pared by 4 bases and J by 0 bases, with 16 bases between.